The source of this T cell receptor (beta chain) is a study of blood T cells in healthy people across ages. It was with a sample-barcoded 5' primer and a J-beta primer mix that a second PCR of roughly 7 to 12 cycles was run. Each cDNA molecule was tagged by a template-switch adaptor that had 12 random nucleotides. TCRdb reprocessed the 5' RACE reads with MiXCR, giving one entry per CDR3 protein. Of almost 800,000 distinct CDR3 sequences listed, roughly 64% were seen once; the top ten hold approximately 21%. The study, taken as a whole, reports: Among long-lived donors, naive CD4+ cells were more numerous and diversity higher than in aged donors. Changes seen in expanded clonotypes were possibly confounded by donor CMV status left unknown. TCR beta diversity, measured per million T cells, fell in a roughly linear way with age.

Worth noting for this clonotype: Its antigen is unknown.

The CDR3 extends over 15 amino acids. V lost 1 base to trimming and J lost 0 bases; unmatched junction nucleotides: 1. Germline assignment: CDR1 LGHNA and CDR2 YNFKEQ. This receptor was taken from a man younger than 45 in good health. Sequencing was carried out using blood. This chain uses TRBV4-2 with TRBJ2-7, with 9 bases identical to TRBD2. The CDR3 sequence is CASSQASGASYEQYF. In DNA form, the CDR3 reads TGTGCCAGCAGCCAAGCTAGCGGGGCCTCCTACGAGCAGTACTTC.